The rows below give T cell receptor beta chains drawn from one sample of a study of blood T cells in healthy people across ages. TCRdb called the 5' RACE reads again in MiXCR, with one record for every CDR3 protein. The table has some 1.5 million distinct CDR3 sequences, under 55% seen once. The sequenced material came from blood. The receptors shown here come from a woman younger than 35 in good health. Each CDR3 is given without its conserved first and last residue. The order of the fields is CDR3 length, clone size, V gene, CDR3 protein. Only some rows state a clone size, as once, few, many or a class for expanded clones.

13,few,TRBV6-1,ASTWTSGWDDEQY
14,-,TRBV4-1,ASSQGGGASYNEQF
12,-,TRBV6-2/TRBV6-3,ASSYFGQINEQF
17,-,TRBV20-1,SAPGGNSLGMRGEQPQH
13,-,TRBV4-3,ASGQASSGAYEQY
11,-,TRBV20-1,SASGRNNQPQH
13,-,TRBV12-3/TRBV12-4,ASRASGQGRKGYT
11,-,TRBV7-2,ASSPGTRNGYT
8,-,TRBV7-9,ASSPDSPT
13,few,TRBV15,ATSSDRGANEKLF
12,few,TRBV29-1,SVDLRGGYNEQF
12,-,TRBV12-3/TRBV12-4,ASSLVLGATEAF
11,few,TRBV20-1,SARAGDRDTQY
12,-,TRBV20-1,SAVRFEGNQPQH
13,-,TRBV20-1,SARTGLAGNNEQF
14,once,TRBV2,ASSPDWGGRNYGYT
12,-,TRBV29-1,SVESLAVYNEQY
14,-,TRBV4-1,ASSQEGAGSNQPQH
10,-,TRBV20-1,SARERSNEQF
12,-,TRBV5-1,ASSPGPGIYEQY
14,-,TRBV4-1,ASSQGDTMIVYGYI
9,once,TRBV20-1,SARGNNEQY
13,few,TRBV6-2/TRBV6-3,ASSYPYRLYNEQY
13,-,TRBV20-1,SARGGEVSSYEQY
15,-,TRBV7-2,ASSLGVRGANKNIQY
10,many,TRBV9,ASSVGPDTQY
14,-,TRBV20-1,SASPSGRTGTDTQY
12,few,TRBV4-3,ASSQGTGRETQY
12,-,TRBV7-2,ASSSGLARNELF
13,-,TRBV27,ASSSLVQSYNEQF
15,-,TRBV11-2,ASSLSLAGEGFNEQY
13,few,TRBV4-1,ASSWGTGVRYEQY
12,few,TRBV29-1,SVEDQGTGVGYT
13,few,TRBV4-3,ASSQDASGNYEQY
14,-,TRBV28,ASSLQGAEGYNEQY
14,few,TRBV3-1,ASSPQERGGTDTQY
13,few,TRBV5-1,ASSFGQRAYNEQF
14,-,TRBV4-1,ASSQELAGSYNEQY
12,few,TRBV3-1,ASSKRTSQETQY
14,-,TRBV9,ASSSTGTRNTGELF
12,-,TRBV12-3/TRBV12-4,ASSAGLEGETQY
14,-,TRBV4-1,ASSQEDSGNTDTQY
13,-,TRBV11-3,ASSLDQTRNNEQF
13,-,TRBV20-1,SARGGWLPQETQY
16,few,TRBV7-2,ASSLELRAGKGQTEAF
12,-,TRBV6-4,ASSQGASPDTQY
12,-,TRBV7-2,ASSFGRKTYEQY
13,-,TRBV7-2,ASSLVKAINEKLF
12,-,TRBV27,AGSILQGTGELF
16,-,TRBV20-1,SARDLYDSGGGYNEQY